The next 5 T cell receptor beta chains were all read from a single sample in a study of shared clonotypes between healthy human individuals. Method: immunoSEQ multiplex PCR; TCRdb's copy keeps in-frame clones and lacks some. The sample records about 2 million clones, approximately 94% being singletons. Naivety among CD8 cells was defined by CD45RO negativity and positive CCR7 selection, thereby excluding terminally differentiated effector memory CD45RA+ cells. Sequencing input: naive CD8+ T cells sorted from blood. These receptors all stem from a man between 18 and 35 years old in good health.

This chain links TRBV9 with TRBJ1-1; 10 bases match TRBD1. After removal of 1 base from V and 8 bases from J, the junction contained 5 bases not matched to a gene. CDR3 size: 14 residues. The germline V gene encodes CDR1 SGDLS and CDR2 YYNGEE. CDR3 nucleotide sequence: TGTGCCAGCAGCGTATTGGACAGGGGGGTCGAAGCTTTCTTT. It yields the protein CASSVLDRGVEAFF.

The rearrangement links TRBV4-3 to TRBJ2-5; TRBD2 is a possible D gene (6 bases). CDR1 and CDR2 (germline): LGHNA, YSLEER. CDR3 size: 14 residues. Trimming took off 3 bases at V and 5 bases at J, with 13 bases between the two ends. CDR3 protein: CASSQQSSGETQYF. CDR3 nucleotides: TGCGCCAGCAGCCAGCAGTCAAGCGGGGAGACCCAGTACTTC.

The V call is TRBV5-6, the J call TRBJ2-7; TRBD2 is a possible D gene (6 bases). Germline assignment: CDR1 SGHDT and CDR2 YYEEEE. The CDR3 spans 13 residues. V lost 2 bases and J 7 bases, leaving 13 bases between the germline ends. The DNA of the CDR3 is TGTGCCAGCAGCTTTGGGGCGGCGGGGGAGCAGTACTTC. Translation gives CASSFGAAGEQYF.

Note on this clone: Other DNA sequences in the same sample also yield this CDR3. The CDR3: CASSPTGVNTEAFF. In DNA, the CDR3 is TGTGCCAGCAGTCCTACAGGGGTGAACACTGAAGCTTTCTTT. V is TRBV27 and J is TRBJ1-1, with 7 bases matching TRBD1. The CDR3 sequence is 14 residues long. CDR1 MNHEY and CDR2 SMNVEV come from the germline V gene (reference sequence). Germline trimming cut 5 bases from V and 0 bases from J; bases unmatched to any gene: 3.

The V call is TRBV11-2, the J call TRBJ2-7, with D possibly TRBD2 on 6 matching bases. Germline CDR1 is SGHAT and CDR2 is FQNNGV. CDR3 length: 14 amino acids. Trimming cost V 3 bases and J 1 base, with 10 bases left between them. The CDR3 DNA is TGTGCCAGCAGCTTGTGGGCGGGGTCCTACGAGCAGTACTTC. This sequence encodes CASSLWAGSYEQYF.